This T cell receptor (beta chain) is from a study of control samples from healthy donors and cancer patients. Trimming removed 6 bases from V and 7 bases from J, with 15 bases in between. The CDR3 is 13 residues long. Germline-derived CDR1 and CDR2 are SNHLY and FYNNEI. Assay used: immunoSEQ multiplex PCR; TCRdb lists only in-frame clones, some missing. The table has about 110,000 clones, approximately 89% seen once; the top ten hold 7.8%. The genes are TRBV2 and TRBJ1-1; the D is unclear. This clonotype was obtained from a woman aged 18-29 years in good health. The sequenced sample was blood. CDR3 residues: CASRSPSTGEAFF. The CDR3 nucleotides are TGTGCCAGCAGGAGTCCGTCAACGGGTGAAGCTTTCTTT.